The next 18 T cell receptor beta chains were all read from a single sample in a study of identical twins (dated by TCRdb to the mid-2010s). To prepare the library, 5' RACE was applied. Sequencing used an Illumina HiSeq 2000. TCRdb's own reprocessing of the public reads used fastp at Q25 and MiXCR and kept productive beta chains. Each record represents a unique CDR3 protein, reported with the most common genes and DNA among its rows. The sample table lists under 350,000 distinct CDR3 sequences, nearly 9.5% of them with a count of one. Under 7.5% of the sample rests with the top ten. The sample was also linked to a second study, of yellow fever vaccine responses in identical twins.

The sequencing input was CD8+ T cells sorted from blood. The source of these receptors is a woman aged 18 to 35 in good health.

The chain recombines TRBV29-1 with TRBJ2-1; 8 bases map to TRBD1. After removal of 4 bases from V and 3 bases from J, the junction contained 5 bases not matched to a gene. Looked up from germline, CDR1 is SQVTM and CDR2 is ANQGSEA. CDR3 length: 14 residues. The CDR3 sequence: CSVVLDRDYNEQFF. The CDR3 nucleotides are TGCAGCGTTGTTTTGGACAGGGACTACAATGAGCAGTTCTTC.

The V and J genes are TRBV10-3 and TRBJ1-2, with TRBD1 matching 12 bases. Losses at the gene ends were 10 bases for V and 3 bases for J; bases not matched to a gene: 12. This CDR3 has 16 residues. The germline gives CDR1 ENHRY, CDR2 SYGVKD. The CDR3 protein is CATSGTGGAPDYGYTF. In DNA, the CDR3 is TGTGCCACTTCCGGGACAGGGGGCGCCCCGGACTATGGCTACACCTTC.

This clonotype was found a few times. The chain combines TRBV20-1 with TRBJ2-5; tentatively, D is TRBD1 or TRBD2 (5 bases each). The CDR3 has 13 residues. Germline V gene sequence: CDR1 DFQATT, CDR2 SNEGSKA (reference sequence). Trimming left V 6 bases short and J 3 bases short, with 14 bases between. The CDR3 here is CSARGRGEETQYF. The CDR3 DNA sequence: TGCAGTGCCCGAGGGAGAGGGGAAGAGACCCAGTACTTC.

This clonotype was counted ten times or more. This rearrangement joins TRBV29-1 to TRBJ2-7; 8 bases align to TRBD2. The CDR3 contains 15 residues. The trim removed 0 bases at V and 5 bases at J, leaving 9 bases unmatched. The germline gives CDR1 SQVTM, CDR2 ANQGSEA. The CDR3 bases are TGCAGCGTTGAAGATACGGCGGGAGGTTATAACGAGCAGTACTTC. It codes for CSVEDTAGGYNEQYF.

The chain recombines TRBV24-1 with TRBJ2-1, with D perhaps matching TRBD2 (6 bases). The CDR3 has 14 amino acids. Germline loops: CDR1 KGHDR, CDR2 SFDVKD. V lost 7 bases, J lost 3 bases, and 12 bases lay in between. The CDR3 DNA sequence: TGTGCCACCAGGGGAGCGGGTATCTACAATGAGCAGTTCTTC. Translation gives CATRGAGIYNEQFF.

This clonotype was observed a handful of times. This chain uses TRBV5-5 with TRBJ1-4; D remains unclear. The germline V gene has CDR1 SGHKS and CDR2 YYEKEE (reference sequence). This CDR3 comprises 16 residues. V gave up 1 base and J gave up 0 bases, with 10 bases separating them. As DNA, the CDR3 is TGTGCCAGCAGCTTGTTCCAATTTGCAACTAATGAAAAACTGTTTTTT. It codes for CASSLFQFATNEKLFF.

J is TRBJ2-5 and V is TRBV2; D is possibly TRBD1 or TRBD2 (5 bases each). This CDR3 spans 14 amino acids. V lost 10 bases and J 0 bases, leaving 15 bases between the germline ends. Germline CDR1 reads SNHLY; CDR2 reads FYNNEI. The CDR3 sequence is CAIGPGTDQETQYF. As DNA, the CDR3 is TGTGCCATCGGACCGGGGACGGACCAAGAGACCCAGTACTTC.

J is TRBJ2-7 and V is TRBV20-1, with a weak D call TRBD2 (5 bases). Trimming left V 3 bases short and J 6 bases short, with 21 bases between. Germline V lookup: CDR1 DFQATT, CDR2 SNEGSKA (reference sequence). There are 15 residues in the CDR3. The CDR3: CSASHARGGAGEQYF. The CDR3 bases are TGCAGTGCTAGTCATGCCCGAGGAGGTGCCGGCGAGCAGTACTTC.

J is TRBJ2-7 and V is TRBV24-1; 9 bases align to TRBD2. Germline CDR1 is KGHDR and CDR2 is SFDVKD. Trimming at V came to 5 bases and at J to 2 bases, leaving 9 bases not matched to a gene. CDR3 length: 16 amino acids. For the CDR3, the DNA is TGTGCCACCAGTGCCTCGGAGGGACTAGCCGCCTACGAGCAGTACTTC. This gives the protein CATSASEGLAAYEQYF.

This chain connects TRBV27 to TRBJ1-2; tentative D call: TRBD1 (5 bases). The CDR3 sequence is 13 residues long. CDR1 is MNHEY and CDR2 is SMNVEV in the germline V gene (reference sequence). Between the trimmed V and J ends, which lost 5 bases and 4 bases, there was a span of 11 bases. CDR3 in DNA: TGTGCCAGCAGTCACGTTGGGGCCTATGGCTACACCTTC. Protein: CASSHVGAYGYTF.

The chain employs TRBV4-2 and TRBJ2-1; 9 bases map to TRBD2. Germline V lookup: CDR1 LGHNA, CDR2 YNFKEQ. CDR3 length equals 16 residues. V shed 0 bases and J 8 bases; nucleotides not matched to a gene: 8. Here the CDR3 DNA reads TGTGCCAGCAGCCAAGATTATCCAGCGGGAGGATATGAGCAGTTCTTC. It yields the protein CASSQDYPAGGYEQFF.

The sample holds many counts of this clonotype. At one end the junction does not follow the germline gene, possibly because of a read error. The genes are TRBV20-1 and TRBJ2-7, with D possibly being TRBD1 (5 bases). The CDR3 spans 12 residues. Per germline, CDR1 DFQATT and CDR2 SNEGSKA (reference sequence). The CDR3 loop reads CSPRGPNYEQYF. As DNA, the CDR3 is TGCAGTCCTAGGGGCCCGAACTACGAGCAGTACTTC.

This clonotype was detected ten times or more. The chain combines TRBV7-9 with TRBJ2-3; 9 bases align to TRBD2. The CDR3 consists of 16 residues. The V gene's germline CDR1 is SEHNR and CDR2 FQNEAQ (reference sequence). The V and J ends lost 0 bases and 5 bases, in that order; junction bases with no gene match: 6. This chain's CDR3 is CASSLALAGSLDTQYF. For the CDR3, the DNA is TGTGCCAGCAGCTTAGCCCTAGCGGGGAGTCTAGATACGCAGTATTTT.

This clonotype was counted ten times or more. The chain has TRBV7-2 and TRBJ2-1; D unresolved. There are 14 residues in the CDR3. Germline assignment: CDR1 SGHTA and CDR2 FQGNSA. The germline V and J ends were trimmed by 2 bases and 6 bases, with 11 bases remaining between them. In DNA, the CDR3 is TGTGCCAGCAGCTTATTGTGGTTAACCAATGAGCAGTTCTTC. Its translation: CASSLLWLTNEQFF.

This clonotype was counted ten times or more. The V gene is TRBV7-9, the J gene TRBJ1-4; TRBD1 is a possible D gene (5 bases). Trimming left V 5 bases short and J 0 bases short, with 10 bases between. This CDR3 spans 15 amino acids. Per germline, CDR1 SEHNR and CDR2 FQNEAQ (reference sequence). CDR3 nucleotide sequence: TGTGCCAGCAGCGCCCGGGACCCAACTAATGAAAAACTGTTTTTT. This sequence encodes CASSARDPTNEKLFF.

V usage is TRBV7-8 and J usage is TRBJ2-5; possibly TRBD2 for D (7 bases). V was clipped by 7 bases and J by 4 bases, with 16 bases between them. The CDR3 runs to 14 residues. The germline CDR1 and CDR2 sequences are SGHVS and FQNEAQ. The CDR3 nucleotides are TGTGCCAGCAACGGGCGGGGGCGCTCAGAGACCCAGTACTTC. Its translation: CASNGRGRSETQYF.

J is TRBJ2-1 and V is TRBV6-4; TRBD2 agrees at 9 bases. The CDR3 is 16 amino acids. With V trimmed by 2 bases and J by 5 bases, 7 bases remained unmatched. CDR1 is MRHNA, CDR2 SNTAGT, per germline. The CDR3 DNA is TGTGCCAGCAGTGACAGGTCTAGCGGGGATCACAATGAGCAGTTCTTC. Its translation: CASSDRSSGDHNEQFF.

J is TRBJ1-1 and V is TRBV27, with a weak D call TRBD1 (6 bases). The V gene lost 2 bases and the J gene lost 8 bases, with 9 bases spanning the gap. The length of the CDR3 is 12 residues. Per the germline V gene, CDR1 is MNHEY and CDR2 is SMNVEV (reference sequence). The CDR3 DNA sequence: TGTGCCAGCAGTTTACAGGGGAGGGAAGCTTTCTTT. Its translation: CASSLQGREAFF.